This T cell receptor (beta chain) was obtained from a study of blood T cell repertoires in COVID-19. At the level of the study: Samples of COVID-19 (acute and convalescent) were obtained from the United States, Italy and Spain. The analysed material was cDNA or gDNA that came from T cells, B-cell-depleted T cells, or PBMCs.

Sequenced by immunoSEQ multiplex PCR; TCRdb stores in-frame clones only, minus some. The repertoire holds under 150,000 clones, with more than 75% as singletons. The CDR3 extends over 13 amino acids. Trimming took 5 bases from V and 9 from J; bases not matched to a gene: 4. Germline V gives CDR1 LNHDA, CDR2 SQIVND (reference sequence). The chain links TRBV19 to TRBJ2-5; 12 nucleotides agree with TRBD2. The sample was peripheral blood. The sequence came from a man aged 55 to 70 with acute or convalescent COVID-19. CDR3 region: CASSGLAGQSQYF. The CDR3 bases are TGTGCCAGTAGTGGACTAGCGGGGCAGTCCCAGTACTTC.